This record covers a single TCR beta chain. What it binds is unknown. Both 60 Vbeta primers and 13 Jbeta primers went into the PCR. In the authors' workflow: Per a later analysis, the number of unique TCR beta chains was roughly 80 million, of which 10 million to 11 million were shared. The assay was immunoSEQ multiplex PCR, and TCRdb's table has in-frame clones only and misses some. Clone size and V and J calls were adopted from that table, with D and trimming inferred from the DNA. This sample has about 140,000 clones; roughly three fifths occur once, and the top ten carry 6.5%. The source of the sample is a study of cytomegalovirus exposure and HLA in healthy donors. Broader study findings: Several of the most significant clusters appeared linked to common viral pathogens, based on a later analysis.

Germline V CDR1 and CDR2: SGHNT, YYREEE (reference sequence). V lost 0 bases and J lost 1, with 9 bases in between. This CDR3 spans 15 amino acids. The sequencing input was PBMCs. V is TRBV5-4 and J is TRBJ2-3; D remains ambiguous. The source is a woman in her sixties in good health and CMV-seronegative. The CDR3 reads CASSLGGAGTDTQYF. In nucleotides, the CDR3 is TGTGCCAGCAGCTTGGGAGGAGCTGGCACAGATACGCAGTATTTT.